The 11 T cell receptor beta chains reported below all come from one sample, sequenced in a study of blood T cell repertoires in COVID-19. The protocol was immunoSEQ multiplex PCR, while the TCRdb copy is restricted to in-frame clones and leaves out a portion. The repertoire consists of some 48,000 clones, with around 84% occurring once and the leading ten covering 2.5% to 3%. The sequencing sample was made of peripheral blood. The receptor set was obtained from a man over 45 with acute or convalescent COVID-19.

CDR3 sequence (DNA): TGTGCCAGTATATCCGGACAGGGGGCCGATTCCTATGGCTACACCTTC. The encoded protein is CASISGQGADSYGYTF. This chain connects TRBV19 to TRBJ1-2, with 11 bases matching TRBD1. Germline CDR1 LNHDA, CDR2 SQIVND (reference sequence). This CDR3 comprises 16 residues. V was clipped by 7 bases and J by 4 bases; unmatched bases: 11.

J is TRBJ2-5 and V is TRBV5-6; 12 bases are a match to TRBD1. With V trimmed by 2 bases and J by 6 bases, 5 bases remained unmatched. Germline CDR1 is SGHDT and CDR2 is YYEEEE. The CDR3 is made up of 15 amino acids. Here the CDR3 reads CASSLGGTGGQTQYF. CDR3 sequence (DNA): TGTGCCAGCAGCTTAGGTGGGACAGGGGGCCAGACCCAGTACTTC.

This clone was seen more than once but under ten times. The CDR3 loop is CASSQAPGGYTF. CDR3 sequence (DNA): TGCGCCAGCAGCCAAGCCCCGGGTGGCTACACCTTC. This sequence joins TRBV4-1 and TRBJ1-2; no firm D call. Germline CDR1 is MGHRA and CDR2 is YSYEKL. The V end lost 1 base, the J end lost 7 bases, and 7 bases lay between the germline ends. This CDR3 is 12 amino acids long.

This chain links TRBV10-2 with TRBJ1-1; D is unresolved. V was shortened by 7 bases and J by 7 bases, with 10 bases between the two germline ends. The germline V gene encodes CDR1 WSHSY and CDR2 SAAADI. The CDR3 consists of 11 residues. CDR3 DNA: TGCGCCAGCAAGACCGGGATTGAAGCTTTCTTT. This translates into CASKTGIEAFF.

Points on this clone: In the same sample, other DNA sequences code for this CDR3. V and J are TRBV29-1 and TRBJ2-3; 8 bases map to TRBD1. The germline V gene has CDR1 SQVTM and CDR2 ANQGSEA. Trimming cost V 3 bases and J 2 bases; bases outside gene matches: 1. The CDR3 has 13 residues. CDR3: CSVDRGLTDTQYF. The CDR3 DNA sequence: TGCAGCGTTGACAGGGGGCTCACAGATACGCAGTATTTT.

V is TRBV3-1 (or the pseudogene TRBV3-2) and J is TRBJ2-1, with TRBD2 identical over 10 bases. Per germline, CDR1 LGHDT and CDR2 YNNKEL (reference sequence). CDR3 length: 17 residues. Trimming took 6 bases from V and 0 from J; bases not matched to a gene: 8. CDR3 DNA: TGTGCCAGCAGTCCCTCCCTAGCGGGGGCCTCCTACAATGAGCAGTTCTTC. Translating gives CASSPSLAGASYNEQFF.

The genes are TRBV30 and TRBJ1-6; no clear D gene. CDR1 and CDR2 from the germline V gene are GTSNPN and SVGIG (reference sequence). CDR3 size: 13 residues. V lost 2 bases to trimming and J lost 4 bases, with 6 bases between them. The CDR3 nucleotides are TGTGCCTGGAGTTCGGAGTATAATTCACCCCTCCACTTT. It is translated as CAWSSEYNSPLHF.

This chain uses TRBV19 with TRBJ2-1; 11 bases map to TRBD2. Germline assignment: CDR1 LNHDA and CDR2 SQIVND (reference sequence). V lost 7 bases, J lost 0 bases, and 8 bases stayed unmatched. This CDR3 is 17 amino acids long. CDR3: CASMPSGGLSSYNEQFF. The CDR3 coding sequence is TGTGCCAGTATGCCTAGCGGGGGGCTGAGCTCCTACAATGAGCAGTTCTTC.

The chain links TRBV4-1 to TRBJ1-4, with D hard to call. Germline-derived CDR1 and CDR2 are MGHRA and YSYEKL. This CDR3 is 14 amino acids long. Trimming removed 5 bases from V and 0 bases from J, with 7 bases in between. Here the CDR3 DNA reads TGCGCCAGCAGCTCACAAACAACTAATGAAAAACTGTTTTTT. Translated, it gives CASSSQTTNEKLFF.

The rearrangement links TRBV6-1 to TRBJ2-1; D gene unclear. Germline CDR1 reads MNHNS; CDR2 reads SASEGT. V was trimmed by 2 bases and J by 0 bases, leaving 14 bases between them. This CDR3 has 17 residues. The CDR3 here is CASSEFSLAVSYNEQFF. The CDR3 nucleotides read TGTGCCAGCAGTGAATTCTCTTTAGCCGTCTCCTACAATGAGCAGTTCTTC.

The rearrangement joins TRBV28 to TRBJ1-2; a weak D match, TRBD1 (5 bases). Per the germline V gene, CDR1 is MDHEN and CDR2 is SYDVKM. The CDR3 length is 14 residues. The V and J ends lost 2 bases and 3 bases respectively, with 10 bases between them. CDR3 region: CASSLGGAYYGYTF. In DNA, the CDR3 is TGTGCCAGCAGTTTAGGCGGGGCCTACTATGGCTACACCTTC.